A single sample is the source of the 28 T cell receptor beta chains below, sequenced in a study of T-cell memory formation after mild COVID-19. MiXCR, run by TCRdb on the 5' RACE reads, gives a single entry per CDR3 protein. The data show 450,000 to 650,000 distinct CDR3 sequences, with roughly 21% seen just once and roughly 8.1% held by the top ten. The specimen was PBMCs or a T cell subset sorted from them (not recorded which). The receptor source for this set is an adult woman who had mild COVID-19 (a few samples of this study predate the infection). Cell type and time point are not known.

The chain links TRBV6-5 to TRBJ2-7, with a tentative D call TRBD1 (6 bases). V was cut by 4 bases and J by 1 base, with 8 bases left in between. Germline V gene data show CDR1 as MNHEY and CDR2 as SVGAGI. CDR3 length: 13 residues. The CDR3 spells CASSWTESYEQYF. Here the CDR3 DNA reads TGTGCCAGCAGTTGGACAGAGTCCTACGAGCAGTACTTC.

The chain has TRBV7-7 and TRBJ2-2; D tentatively fits TRBD1 or TRBD2 (5 bases each). Per the germline V gene, CDR1 is SSHAT and CDR2 is FNYEAQ (reference sequence). The CDR3 is 12 amino acids. CDR3 sequence: CATRDLYGELFF. For the CDR3, the DNA is TGTGCTACCCGGGACCTATACGGGGAGCTGTTTTTT.

This clonotype appeared a few times. CDR3 protein: CASSVGTREPEAFF. The CDR3 DNA reads TGTGCCAGCAGCGTGGGGACAAGGGAACCTGAAGCTTTCTTT. V gene TRBV9 combines with J gene TRBJ1-1, with D tentatively TRBD1 (6 bases). V lost 2 bases, J lost 6 bases, and 14 bases lay in between. CDR1 and CDR2 (germline): SGDLS, YYNGEE. The CDR3 extends over 14 amino acids.

This clonotype was picked up a small number of times. The chain uses TRBV12-3 or TRBV12-4 and TRBJ1-5; TRBD1 is a possible D gene (5 bases). CDR3 length: 15 amino acids. Trimming shortened V by 3 bases and J by 7 bases, and 16 bases separated the two germline ends. CDR3 nucleotides: TGTGCCAGCAGTTTTGGGGGGGAATCAGGGCAGCCCCAGCATTTT. As protein: CASSFGGESGQPQHF.

The rearrangement uses TRBV2 and TRBJ2-3; the match to TRBD2 covers 9 bases. The V gene's germline CDR1 is SNHLY and CDR2 FYNNEI. The J segment lost 12 bases and the V segment lost 7 bases, leaving 5 bases of the junction unmatched. CDR3 size: 11 residues. Here the CDR3 reads CASTTSGTQYF. The CDR3 DNA follows: TGTGCCAGCACGACTAGCGGAACCCAGTATTTT.

The genes are TRBV7-6 and TRBJ2-2, with D perhaps TRBD2 (6 bases). Trimming stripped 4 bases from V and 6 bases from J, with 24 bases between. The germline CDR1 and CDR2 sequences are SGHVS and FNYEAQ. The CDR3 is 18 amino acids. Written as DNA, the CDR3 is TGTGCCAGCAGCTATTATACTGCGGGGCAAGGGATCGCCGGGGAGCTGTTTTTT. It yields the protein CASSYYTAGQGIAGELFF.

The chain combines TRBV29-1 with TRBJ1-3; D remains unclear. The germline gives CDR1 SQVTM, CDR2 ANQGSEA. The V and J ends lost 5 bases and 0 bases respectively, with 2 bases between them. This CDR3 comprises 11 residues. The CDR3 spells CSVYSGNTIYF. The CDR3 DNA reads TGCAGCGTTTACTCTGGAAACACCATATATTTT.

This clonotype has a handful of counts. The chain joins TRBV20-1 to TRBJ2-1; D is undetermined. Trimming took 6 bases from V and 10 from J, leaving 10 bases between them. This CDR3 has 10 residues. From germline, CDR1 is DFQATT and CDR2 SNEGSKA (reference sequence). The CDR3 DNA follows: TGCAGTGCAAGGTGGGGAGAGCAGTTCTTC. Its protein product is CSARWGEQFF.

This chain links TRBV9 with TRBJ2-7, with D hard to call. Germline CDR1 reads SGDLS; CDR2 reads YYNGEE. There are 13 residues in the CDR3. The V end lost 0 bases, the J end lost 6 bases, and 10 bases lay between the germline ends. CDR3 protein: CASSVGGEGEQYF. The CDR3 DNA is TGTGCCAGCAGCGTAGGTGGCGAAGGCGAGCAGTACTTC.

This chain uses TRBV20-1 with TRBJ2-4; D is ambiguous. Trimming stripped 5 bases from V and 0 bases from J, with 11 bases between. Germline-derived CDR1 and CDR2 are DFQATT and SNEGSKA (reference sequence). The CDR3 length is 14 residues. The CDR3 is CSAYDAVAKNIQYF. The CDR3 coding sequence is TGCAGTGCTTACGACGCGGTAGCCAAAAACATTCAGTACTTC.

The genes are TRBV19 and TRBJ1-2; 7 bases are shared with TRBD1. Per the germline V gene, CDR1 is LNHDA and CDR2 is SQIVND (reference sequence). Trimming cost V 9 bases and J 8 bases; bases outside gene matches: 18. CDR3 size: 15 residues. DNA for the CDR3: TGTGCCAGCGTGACCATGGGACAGAGGGGCGAAGGCTACACCTTC. Translated, it gives CASVTMGQRGEGYTF.

The chain has TRBV18 and TRBJ2-5; D unclear. From germline, CDR1 is KGHSH and CDR2 LQKENI. The germline V and J ends were trimmed by 5 bases and 5 bases, with 12 bases remaining between them. The CDR3 consists of 13 residues. The chain's CDR3 is CASSASTMETQYF. Here the CDR3 DNA reads TGTGCCAGCTCAGCGTCGACGATGGAGACCCAGTACTTC.

This clonotype was seen a handful of times. The CDR3 nucleotides read TGTGCCAGCAGGCCGAGGGGCTTGTATGGCTACACCTTC. Translating it yields CASRPRGLYGYTF. The chain is built from TRBV7-8 and TRBJ1-2; TRBD1 might be the D (5 bases). Deletions cut 6 bases from V and 5 bases from J, with 13 bases between. CDR1 is SGHVS and CDR2 is FQNEAQ in the germline V gene. The CDR3 loop spans 13 amino acids.

This clonotype was counted a few times. The rearrangement uses TRBV7-2 and TRBJ2-1; D ambiguous. The V end lost 4 bases, the J end lost 6 bases, and 16 bases lay between the germline ends. CDR1 is SGHTA, CDR2 FQGNSA, per germline. This CDR3 has 15 residues. The CDR3 protein is CASSSRSLSGNEQFF. The CDR3 DNA follows: TGTGCCAGCAGCTCCCGCAGTCTCTCGGGCAATGAGCAGTTCTTC.

The CDR3 protein is CATAIAGAEQYF. CDR3 in DNA: TGTGCCACCGCAATAGCGGGAGCAGAGCAGTACTTC. The rearrangement uses TRBV2 and TRBJ2-7, with 9 bases aligning to TRBD2. The V and J ends lost 10 bases and 7 bases, in that order; junction bases with no gene match: 8. Germline CDR1 and CDR2: SNHLY and FYNNEI. CDR3 size: 12 residues.

This clonotype has a handful of counts. This rearrangement joins TRBV5-1 to TRBJ2-3, with D unclear. The CDR3 runs to 15 residues. Trimming removed 6 bases from V and 0 bases from J, with 14 bases in between. Germline CDR1 is SGHRS and CDR2 is YFSETQ. CDR3 DNA sequence: TGCGCCAGCAAACCACAAGCGAGTAGCACAGATACGCAGTATTTT. It encodes CASKPQASSTDTQYF.

This clonotype was seen only a few times. The chain uses TRBV29-1 and TRBJ2-3; D unclear. V was shortened by 7 bases and J by 3 bases, with 2 bases between the two germline ends. The CDR3 runs 9 residues. Germline V lookup: CDR1 SQVTM, CDR2 ANQGSEA. The CDR3 nucleotides are TGCAGCGCGACAGATACGCAGTATTTT. Encoded protein: CSATDTQYF.

This clonotype has just a few counts. V gene TRBV7-9 combines with J gene TRBJ2-7, with 7 bases lining up with TRBD2. The CDR3 runs to 16 residues. The junction had 14 bases not matched to a gene; V was cut back by 4 bases and J by 5 bases. Germline values: CDR1 SEHNR, CDR2 FQNEAQ (reference sequence). The CDR3 bases are TGTGCCAGCAGCTCACCCCCGGGACTACTGGTCCACGAGCAGTACTTC. This encodes CASSSPPGLLVHEQYF.

Notes on this clonotype: One end of the junction varies from germline; a read error may be responsible. This chain connects TRBV7-6 to TRBJ1-1; D may be TRBD1 (6 bases). This CDR3 has 15 amino acids. Germline V gene lookup returns CDR1 SGHVS and CDR2 FNYEAQ. In DNA form, the CDR3 reads TGTGCCAGCAGCTTAGAGACTGACAGGAGGTCTGAGGCTTTCTTT. This codes for CASSLETDRRSEAFF.

This clonotype appeared a few times. This chain links TRBV5-6 with TRBJ2-5; D perhaps matches TRBD1 (6 bases). Germline CDR1 is SGHDT and CDR2 is YYEEEE. Trimming removed 2 bases from V and 1 base from J, with 9 bases in between. The CDR3 consists of 14 residues. Here the CDR3 reads CASSFRGPQETQYF. CDR3 bases: TGTGCCAGCAGCTTCAGGGGCCCCCAAGAGACCCAGTACTTC.

The sample holds a few counts of this clonotype. The chain is built from TRBV25-1 and TRBJ2-7; D may be TRBD1 (6 bases). This CDR3 has 16 residues. Per the germline V gene, CDR1 is MGHDK and CDR2 is SYGVNS. V lost 3 bases to trimming and J lost 4 bases, with 19 bases between them. CDR3: CASSDVGAVRLYEQYF. The CDR3 DNA sequence: TGTGCCAGCAGTGATGTGGGGGCCGTCCGTTTGTACGAGCAGTACTTC.

This clonotype came up a few times. The chain is built from TRBV12-3 or TRBV12-4 and TRBJ2-2, with D possibly TRBD2 on 7 matching bases. Trimming pared 2 bases from V and 6 bases from J, leaving 13 bases between. This CDR3 contains 15 residues. The CDR3 protein is CASSLRGGGPGELFF. CDR3 sequence (DNA): TGTGCCAGCAGTTTAAGGGGGGGTGGTCCCGGGGAGCTGTTTTTT.

The chain recombines TRBV4-1 with TRBJ2-2; D remains unclear. Germline CDR1 MGHRA, CDR2 YSYEKL. The V end lost 1 base, the J end lost 2 bases, and 8 bases lay between the germline ends. The CDR3 extends over 15 amino acids. CDR3 sequence reads: CASSQGPFNTGELFF. DNA of the CDR3: TGCGCCAGCAGCCAAGGACCGTTTAACACCGGGGAGCTGTTTTTT.

About this clonotype itself: One junction end does not reproduce the germline sequence, and a read error may be involved. CDR3 residues: CASSPLASGSGTGELFF. CDR3 nucleotides: TGTGCAAGCAGTCCCCTCGCTAGCGGGAGTGGGACCGGGGAGCTGTTTTTT. The V gene is TRBV6-2 or TRBV6-3, the J gene TRBJ2-2, with TRBD2 matching 10 bases. The length of the CDR3 is 17 residues. Germline V CDR1 and CDR2: MNHEY, SVGEGT.

Ten or more counts support this clonotype. The V and J genes are TRBV12-3 or TRBV12-4 and TRBJ1-1; possibly TRBD1 for D (6 bases). CDR3 length: 11 residues. Trimming took 10 bases from V and 1 from J, leaving 7 bases between them. The CDR3 reads CATQGNTEAFF. CDR3 nucleotide sequence: TGTGCCACACAGGGGAACACTGAAGCTTTCTTT.

The V and J genes are TRBV12-3 or TRBV12-4 and TRBJ1-1, with D perhaps TRBD1 (5 bases). CDR3 size: 16 residues. The V end was cut by 4 bases, the J end by 1 base, with 16 bases between. The DNA for the CDR3 is TGTGCCAGCAGTTCTCCCCCCGGGACGGCGAACACTGAAGCTTTCTTT. This translates into CASSSPPGTANTEAFF.

This clonotype appeared a few times. Written as DNA, the CDR3 is TGTGCCACCAGGACTAGCGGTAGCACAGATACGCAGTATTTT. This sequence encodes CATRTSGSTDTQYF. The chain has TRBV24-1 and TRBJ2-3; TRBD2 matches at 9 bases. The germline CDR1 and CDR2 sequences are KGHDR and SFDVKD. This CDR3 has 14 residues. The V and J ends lost 7 bases and 0 bases, in that order; junction bases with no gene match: 1.

The chain is built from TRBV12-3 or TRBV12-4 and TRBJ1-6, with a tentative D call TRBD1 (6 bases). The CDR3 is 19 amino acids. The germline V and J ends were trimmed by 3 bases and 0 bases, with 18 bases remaining between them. The CDR3 DNA reads as TGTGCCAGCAGTTTTTTCCCGACAGGCCGGAGCTCCTATAATTCACCCCTCCACTTT. This translates into CASSFFPTGRSSYNSPLHF.